The clone carrying this TCR beta chain was observed a single time. The antigen remains undetermined. The record originates from a study of cytomegalovirus exposure and HLA in healthy donors. Whole-study context: Genetic ancestry analysis placed under 90% of the 398 donors that were genotyped in the Caucasian-associated cluster. Study-wide findings and caveats: Analyses of presence/absence relied on an assumption of roughly uniform sequencing depth across donors.

PCR was performed using 60 Vbeta and 13 Jbeta primers. TCRdb's table, derived via immunoSEQ multiplex PCR, lists solely in-frame clones and lacks some. The profile covers fewer than 200,000 clones, with roughly 74% appearing a single time and about 14% taken by the ten largest. The sample taken for sequencing was PBMCs. This TCR derives from a woman younger than 45 in good health and CMV-seropositive.

The CDR3 protein is CASSLMASGSNEQFF. The CDR3 bases are TGTGCCAGCAGCTTAATGGCTAGCGGGAGTAATGAGCAGTTCTTC. The V and J genes are TRBV7-3 and TRBJ2-1, with TRBD2 matching 10 bases. The V segment lost 1 base and the J segment 7 bases; nucleotides outside the gene matches: 4. Germline V gives CDR1 SGHTA, CDR2 FQGTGA. The CDR3 is made up of 15 amino acids.